What follows are 18 T cell receptor beta chains derived from one specimen sequenced in a study of human T cells and chemical hapten exposure (dated by TCRdb to about 2021). The library was generated by RACE. These reads were obtained on a NextSeq 500. TCRdb applied fastp at Q25 and MiXCR to the public reads, then kept only in-frame beta chains. For every CDR3 protein sequence, its rows merge into one entry that carries the most common genes and DNA. This sample gives tens of thousands of distinct CDR3 sequences in total; around 10% of them show up just once. Of the sample, roughly 1.5% falls within the top ten clones. This specimen's time point label, interpreted: patch test 3, about 24 weeks after DPC sensitization. What this sample's treatment or condition label stands for: therapeutic diphenylcyclopropenone sensitization with weekly scalp DPC. The sample here was whole blood, taken in connection with sensitization to the hapten diphenylcyclopropenone (DPC). The receptors were gathered from a woman aged 50 to 60 with alopecia areata. Some clones in this sample may be carry-over from other donors' samples.

V and J are TRBV7-2 and TRBJ2-3, with 7 bases matching TRBD2. Trimming took 8 bases from V and 9 from J; bases not matched to a gene: 8. CDR1 and CDR2 from the germline V gene are SGHTA and FQGNSA. The CDR3 runs to 12 residues. The CDR3 region is CASGSSGSTQYF. The CDR3 DNA reads as TGTGCCAGCGGGTCTAGCGGTAGCACGCAGTATTTT.

This clonotype was recorded at least ten times. The V call is TRBV7-2, the J call TRBJ2-2; D gene ambiguous. Germline V lookup: CDR1 SGHTA, CDR2 FQGNSA. This CDR3 comprises 15 residues. Trimming took off 3 bases at V and 0 bases at J, with 8 bases between the two ends. CDR3: CASSFSRSNTGELFF. CDR3 DNA: TGTGCCAGCAGCTTTTCCAGATCGAACACCGGGGAGCTGTTTTTT.

This clonotype was seen more than once but under ten times. The rearrangement uses TRBV7-9 and TRBJ1-4; D unresolved. Per the germline V gene, CDR1 is SEHNR and CDR2 is FQNEAQ (reference sequence). Trimming removed 5 bases at V and 10 bases at J, with 23 bases between. The CDR3 covers 16 residues. DNA for the CDR3: TGTGCCAGCAGCCTACTAGCGGGAGGAGGTCCTGGAAAACTGTTTTTT. Amino acid sequence: CASSLLAGGGPGKLFF.

The sample holds a few counts of this clonotype. The V and J genes are TRBV28 and TRBJ2-7; D uncertain. Looked up from germline, CDR1 is MDHEN and CDR2 is SYDVKM. The CDR3 length is 12 residues. The germline V and J ends were trimmed by 3 bases and 2 bases, with 5 bases remaining between them. CDR3 nucleotide sequence: TGTGCCAGCAGTTTCACAACCTACGAGCAGTACTTC. It encodes CASSFTTYEQYF.

This clonotype was seen only a few times. The V gene is TRBV20-1, the J gene TRBJ1-4; D may be TRBD1 (6 bases). The germline CDR1 and CDR2 sequences are DFQATT and SNEGSKA (reference sequence). Trimming removed 1 base at V and 8 bases at J, with 8 bases between. This CDR3 spans 12 amino acids. CDR3 nucleotide sequence: TGCAGTGCTAGAGGGACAGACGAAAAACTGTTTTTT. It codes for CSARGTDEKLFF.

CDR3 sequence: CASSFRYSGSSETQYF. The CDR3 DNA reads as TGTGCCAGCAGCTTTAGATATAGCGGGAGTTCAGAGACCCAGTACTTC. The gene calls are TRBV7-6 and TRBJ2-5, with TRBD2 matching 9 bases. The junction had 9 bases not matched to a gene; V was cut back by 3 bases and J by 4 bases. Germline V CDR1 and CDR2: SGHVS, FNYEAQ. This CDR3 has 16 residues.

This clonotype was recorded at least ten times. This chain joins TRBV6-5 and TRBJ2-7; no reliable D call. V lost 5 bases, J lost 0 bases, and 14 bases lay in between. The CDR3 extends over 15 amino acids. Germline assignment: CDR1 MNHEY and CDR2 SVGAGI. The CDR3 reads CASSPGHLRSYEQYF. CDR3 sequence (DNA): TGTGCCAGCAGTCCCGGGCATCTTCGCTCCTACGAGCAGTACTTC.

To note about this clonotype: This sequence may be a read error, since a much larger clone differs from it by one base. The chain recombines TRBV7-9 with TRBJ2-7; D ambiguous. This CDR3 is 14 amino acids long. From germline, CDR1 is SEHNR and CDR2 FQNEAQ (reference sequence). Here the CDR3 reads CASSTSESSYERYF. Here the CDR3 DNA reads TGTGCCAGCTCTACGAGCGAAAGCTCCTACGAGCGGTACTTC.

The rearrangement uses TRBV9 and TRBJ1-1, with D tentatively TRBD1 (6 bases). The length of the CDR3 is 13 residues. Germline loops: CDR1 SGDLS, CDR2 YYNGEE. V lost 0 bases, J lost 8 bases, and 11 bases lay in between. The CDR3 DNA follows: TGTGCCAGCAGCGTAGCTTCAGGGACAGAAGCTTTCTTT. Translating it yields CASSVASGTEAFF. Combining the CDR3 with reference TRBV9 and TRBJ1-1 gives the whole variable domain DSGVTQTPKHLITATGQRVTLRCSPRSGDLSVYWYQQSLDQGLQFLIQYYNGEERAKGNILERFSAQQFPDLHSELNLSSLELGDSALYFCASSVASGTEAFFGQGTRLTVV.

This clonotype was detected many times. This chain links TRBV5-1 with TRBJ2-7; D perhaps matches TRBD1 (6 bases). Germline CDR1 SGHRS, CDR2 YFSETQ. V lost 3 bases, J lost 0 bases, and 10 bases lay in between. The CDR3 extends over 14 amino acids. Written as DNA, the CDR3 is TGCGCCAGCAGCTCTGGACAGTACTCCTACGAGCAGTACTTC. Translation: CASSSGQYSYEQYF.

This clonotype was found many times. V usage is TRBV14 and J usage is TRBJ1-6; 8 bases match TRBD1. Germline V gene data show CDR1 as SGHDN and CDR2 as FVKESK. The length of the CDR3 is 15 residues. V lost 5 bases, J lost 7 bases, and 7 bases stayed unmatched. The CDR3 region is CASSSDRVDNSPLHF. The CDR3, as DNA: TGTGCCAGCAGCTCGGACAGGGTGGACAATTCACCCCTCCACTTT.

In DNA, the CDR3 is TGTGCCAGCAGCCAAGTGACAGAAGAGACCCAGTACTTC. This translates into CASSQVTEETQYF. This sequence joins TRBV4-2 and TRBJ2-5; D might be TRBD1 (5 bases). The CDR3 is 13 residues long. CDR1 LGHNA and CDR2 YNFKEQ come from the germline V gene. V was pared by 1 base and J by 3 bases, with 6 bases between.

There are a few counts of this clonotype. The genes are TRBV24-1 and TRBJ2-1, with TRBD2 matching over 7 bases. Germline CDR1 is KGHDR and CDR2 is SFDVKD. The V gene end was trimmed by 3 bases and the J gene end by 7 bases; junction bases not matched to a gene: 5. The CDR3 sequence is 14 residues long. Here the CDR3 reads CATSDELASNEQFF. CDR3 nucleotides: TGTGCCACCAGTGATGAACTAGCGTCGAATGAGCAGTTCTTC.

At least ten counts were recorded for this clonotype. The chain combines TRBV7-6 with TRBJ2-7; D gene ambiguous. This CDR3 is 14 amino acids long. In germline, CDR1 is SGHVS, CDR2 FNYEAQ. V lost 1 base, J lost 0 bases, and 7 bases lay in between. CDR3 DNA: TGTGCCAGCAGCTTAGGCCGCAGCTCCTACGAGCAGTACTTC. This sequence encodes CASSLGRSSYEQYF.

The V call is TRBV4-2, the J call TRBJ2-7, with 9 bases that match TRBD2. The CDR3 contains 17 residues. Germline V CDR1 and CDR2: LGHNA, YNFKEQ. After removal of 1 base from V and 3 bases from J, the junction contained 10 bases not matched to a gene. CDR3: CASSQGTSDSLLYEQYF. CDR3 sequence (DNA): TGTGCCAGCAGCCAAGGGACTAGCGATTCTCTCCTCTACGAGCAGTACTTC.

This clonotype was seen many times. The chain is built from TRBV28 and TRBJ2-7; either TRBD1 or TRBD2 may fit D (5 bases each). Germline lookup yields CDR1 MDHEN and CDR2 SYDVKM. The V and J ends lost 8 bases and 2 bases respectively, with 13 bases between them. The CDR3 is made up of 13 amino acids. The CDR3, as DNA: TGTGCCAGCCTCCGGGACCTACCCTACGAGCAGTACTTC. Translation: CASLRDLPYEQYF.

This clonotype was detected many times. This chain connects TRBV4-2 to TRBJ2-6; D ambiguous. Trimming shortened V by 4 bases and J by 0 bases, and 13 bases separated the two germline ends. Germline-derived CDR1 and CDR2 are LGHNA and YNFKEQ. The CDR3 has 17 amino acids. CDR3 sequence reads: CASSPERPSSGANVLTF. CDR3 sequence (DNA): TGTGCCAGCAGCCCCGAGAGGCCGAGCTCTGGGGCCAACGTCCTGACTTTC.

This clonotype has a count of ten or more. The chain couples TRBV11-2 to TRBJ2-5, with D tentatively TRBD2 (6 bases). CDR3 length: 13 amino acids. The V gene lost 4 bases and the J gene lost 3 bases, with 9 bases spanning the gap. Germline assignment: CDR1 SGHAT and CDR2 FQNNGV. The CDR3 protein is CASSSTREETQYF. CDR3 nucleotides: TGTGCCAGCAGCTCGACTAGAGAAGAGACCCAGTACTTC.